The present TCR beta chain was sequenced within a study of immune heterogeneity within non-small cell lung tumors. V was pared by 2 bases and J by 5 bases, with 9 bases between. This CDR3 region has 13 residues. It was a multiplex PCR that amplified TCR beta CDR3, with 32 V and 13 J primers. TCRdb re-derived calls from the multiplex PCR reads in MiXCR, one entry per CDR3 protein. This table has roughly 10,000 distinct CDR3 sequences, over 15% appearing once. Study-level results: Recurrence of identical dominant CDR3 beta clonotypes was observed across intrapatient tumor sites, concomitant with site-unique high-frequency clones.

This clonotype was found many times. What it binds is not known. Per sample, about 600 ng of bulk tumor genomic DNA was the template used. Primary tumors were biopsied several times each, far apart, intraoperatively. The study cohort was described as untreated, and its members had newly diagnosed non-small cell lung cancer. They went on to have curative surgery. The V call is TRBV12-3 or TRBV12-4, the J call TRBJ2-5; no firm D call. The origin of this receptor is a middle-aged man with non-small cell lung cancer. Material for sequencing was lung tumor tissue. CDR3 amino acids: CASSLNFEETQYF. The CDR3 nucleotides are TGTGCCAGCAGTTTAAATTTCGAGGAGACCCAGTACTTC.